This T cell receptor (beta chain) was obtained from a study of blood T cell repertoires in COVID-19. V was clipped by 2 bases and J by 9 bases; unmatched bases: 8. This CDR3 region has 14 residues. Looked up from germline, CDR1 is MNHEY and CDR2 is SMNVEV (reference sequence). Assay: immunoSEQ multiplex PCR; the TCRdb copy retains only in-frame clones and omits some. The profile shows more than 200,000 clones, around nine tenths of them singletons. The sample consisted of peripheral blood. This sequence originates from a man aged 40-55 years with acute or convalescent COVID-19. The V and J genes are TRBV27 and TRBJ1-1; 8 bases are shared with TRBD1. CDR3 DNA sequence: TGTGCCAGCAGTTTAATAGGGCAGGGGGCCAAAGCTTTCTTT. Translating it yields CASSLIGQGAKAFF.